This T cell receptor beta chain was identified in a study of early T cells in non-severe SARS-CoV-2 infection. The CDR3 covers 14 residues. CDR1 and CDR2 from the germline V gene are SQVTM and ANQGSEA. V gave up 3 bases and J gave up 1 base, with 12 bases separating them. Unique molecular identifiers were added to individual cDNA molecules. One entry per CDR3 protein results from TCRdb running MiXCR on the 5' RACE reads. The data contain 70,000 to 95,000 distinct CDR3 sequences, about 10% of them singletons. This clonotype was counted ten times or more. Input material: whole blood. This TCR came from an adult who was a healthcare worker with PCR-confirmed SARS-CoV-2 infection or an uninfected control (not recorded which). This rearrangement joins TRBV29-1 to TRBJ2-5; tentatively, D is TRBD2 (6 bases). CDR3 coding DNA: TGCAGCGTTGATGGCGGGGCCTTCCAAGAGACCCAGTACTTC. It translates to CSVDGGAFQETQYF.